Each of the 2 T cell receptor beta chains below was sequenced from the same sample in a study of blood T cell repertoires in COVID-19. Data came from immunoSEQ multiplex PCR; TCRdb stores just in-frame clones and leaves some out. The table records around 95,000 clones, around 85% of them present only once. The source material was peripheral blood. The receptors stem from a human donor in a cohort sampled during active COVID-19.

This CDR3 is CASSPGEGFRFSYNEQFF. In DNA form, the CDR3 reads TGTGCCAGCTCACCGGGTGAGGGATTTCGATTCTCCTACAATGAGCAGTTCTTC. This sequence joins TRBV18 and TRBJ2-1; D possibly corresponds to TRBD2 (5 bases). Trimming left V 3 bases short and J 0 bases short, with 18 bases between. CDR1 is KGHSH, CDR2 LQKENI, per germline. CDR3 length equals 18 residues.

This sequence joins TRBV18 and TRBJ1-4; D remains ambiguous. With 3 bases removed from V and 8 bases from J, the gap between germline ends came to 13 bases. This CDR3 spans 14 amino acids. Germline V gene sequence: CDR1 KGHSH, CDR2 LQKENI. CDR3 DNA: TGTGCCAGCTCACCGGTTGTTCCAGGCGAAAAACTGTTTTTT. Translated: CASSPVVPGEKLFF.